The rows below give T cell receptor beta chains drawn from one sample of a study of control samples from healthy donors and cancer patients. Sequencing used immunoSEQ multiplex PCR; TCRdb keeps in-frame clones, though not all of them. The sample lists more than 100,000 clones; 80% to 95% were seen once. The sequenced sample consisted of blood. Source of these receptors: a man between 18 and 35 years old in good health. Both conserved end residues are part of each CDR3. A D gene is named only where the DNA matches it firmly. Rows give clone size only sometimes, using once, few, many, or a class for an expanded clone.

V: TRBV4-2; size: .; D: .; length: 13; J: TRBJ1-1; DNA: TGTGCCAGCAGCCGAGACCGGACTTATGAAGCTTTCTTT; CDR3: CASSRDRTYEAFF
V: TRBV9; size: .; D: TRBD2; length: 16; J: TRBJ2-5; DNA: TGTGCCAGCAGCGTAGGACCTAGCGGGGTGGGGGAGACCCAGTACTTC; CDR3: CASSVGPSGVGETQYF
V: TRBV7-9; size: .; D: .; length: 15; J: TRBJ1-6; DNA: TGTGCCAGCAGCTTTGTCGGTTCGGGATTCGCACCCCTCCACTTT; CDR3: CASSFVGSGFAPLHF
V: TRBV10-2; size: .; D: .; length: 14; J: TRBJ2-7; DNA: TGCGCCAGCAGTGAGTCATACGACTCCTACGAGCAGTACTTC; CDR3: CASSESYDSYEQYF
V: TRBV5-4; size: .; D: .; length: 15; J: TRBJ1-6; DNA: TGTGCCAGCAGCTTGGTCCCGGGGGTGGGTTCACCCCTCCACTTT; CDR3: CASSLVPGVGSPLHF
V: TRBV11-2; size: .; D: .; length: 16; J: TRBJ2-7; DNA: TGTGCCAGCAGCTTTGTTATCGGGGGGCCGGCCTACGAGCAGTACTTC; CDR3: CASSFVIGGPAYEQYF
V: TRBV29-1; size: .; D: TRBD1; length: 13; J: TRBJ2-3; DNA: TGCAGCGTTCCTTGGACAGGGGTAGATACGCAGTATTTT; CDR3: CSVPWTGVDTQYF
V: TRBV15; size: .; D: TRBD1; length: 15; J: TRBJ2-3; DNA: TGTGCCACCGGACTCCGGGACAGCGGCACAGATACGCAGTATTTT; CDR3: CATGLRDSGTDTQYF
V: TRBV5-4; size: .; D: .; length: 13; J: TRBJ2-1; DNA: TGTGCCAGCAGCTTGGTGGCAGGGGACGAGCAGTTCTTC; CDR3: CASSLVAGDEQFF
V: TRBV18; size: once; D: .; length: 12; J: TRBJ1-1; DNA: TGTGCCAGCTCGCCAACCTCGGCTGAAGCTTTCTTT; CDR3: CASSPTSAEAFF
V: TRBV5-4; size: .; D: TRBD2; length: 16; J: TRBJ2-2; DNA: TGTGCCAGCAGCGGCGCCGGGACTAGCGGTACCGGGGAGCTGTTTTTT; CDR3: CASSGAGTSGTGELFF
V: TRBV15; size: .; D: TRBD1; length: 16; J: TRBJ2-1; DNA: TGTGCCACCAGCAGAGATATTGGGACAGGGGCCAATGAGCAGTTCTTC; CDR3: CATSRDIGTGANEQFF
V: TRBV6-2/TRBV6-3; size: .; D: .; length: 12; J: TRBJ2-7; DNA: TGTGCCAGCAGTTACGGGGGCGCCGAGCAGTACTTC; CDR3: CASSYGGAEQYF
V: TRBV5-1; size: .; D: .; length: 12; J: TRBJ1-2; DNA: TGCGCCAGCAGTCTCCAGGGCCAGGGCTACACCTTC; CDR3: CASSLQGQGYTF
V: TRBV5-4; size: .; D: .; length: 13; J: TRBJ1-1; DNA: TGTGCCAGCAGCTTGGCACAGAACACTGAAGCTTTCTTT; CDR3: CASSLAQNTEAFF
V: TRBV2; size: .; D: TRBD1; length: 17; J: TRBJ1-1; DNA: TGTGCCAGCAGTCGATCGGACAGGGAGGTGTCGGACACTGAAGCTTTCTTT; CDR3: CASSRSDREVSDTEAFF
V: TRBV9; size: .; D: .; length: 15; J: TRBJ1-2; DNA: TGTGCCAGCAGCGCTTTCAGGGGAGAAAGCTATGGCTACACCTTC; CDR3: CASSAFRGESYGYTF
V: TRBV5-3; size: .; D: .; length: 13; J: TRBJ1-1; DNA: TGTGCCAGAAGCGCCGAGGGCGCTGATTCGGCTTTCTTT; CDR3: CARSAEGADSAFF
V: TRBV7-2; size: .; D: TRBD1; length: 16; J: TRBJ1-5; DNA: TGTGCCAGCAGCTTAGCTCGGGACAGGGGCAATCAGCCCCAGCATTTT; CDR3: CASSLARDRGNQPQHF
V: TRBV19; size: .; D: TRBD1; length: 14; J: TRBJ1-4; DNA: TGTGCCAGTAGTGCCGACAGGGTAGAGGAAAAACTGTTTTTT; CDR3: CASSADRVEEKLFF
V: TRBV18; size: .; D: .; length: 12; J: TRBJ1-2; DNA: TGTGCCAGCTCCACGGAGGGGGGTGGCTACACCTTC; CDR3: CASSTEGGGYTF
V: TRBV25-1; size: .; D: .; length: 11; J: TRBJ1-1; DNA: TGTGCCAGCATGATCCCCCGCGAAGCTTTCTTT; CDR3: CASMIPREAFF
V: TRBV19; size: .; D: TRBD1; length: 16; J: TRBJ1-1; DNA: TGTGCCAGTAGTTCTCCCCCGACAGGGGCGAACACTGAAGCTTTCTTT; CDR3: CASSSPPTGANTEAFF
V: TRBV6-5; size: .; D: .; length: 12; J: TRBJ1-2; DNA: TGTGCCAGCAATCATAGGACCCTTGGCTACACCTTC; CDR3: CASNHRTLGYTF
V: TRBV18; size: .; D: .; length: 15; J: TRBJ1-6; DNA: TGTGCCAGCTCCGGGGGGAGCTCCTATAATTCACCCCTCCACTTT; CDR3: CASSGGSSYNSPLHF
V: TRBV7-3; size: .; D: TRBD1; length: 14; J: TRBJ2-1; DNA: TGTGCCAGCAAGGAGACAGGGACCTACAATGAGCAGTTCTTC; CDR3: CASKETGTYNEQFF
V: TRBV30; size: .; D: .; length: 11; J: TRBJ1-2; DNA: TGTGCCTGGAGCGCAGGGTATGGCTACACCTTC; CDR3: CAWSAGYGYTF
V: TRBV6-5; size: .; D: TRBD1; length: 14; J: TRBJ1-1; DNA: TGTGCCAGCACTCCTCGACAGGGGAACACTGAAGCTTTCTTT; CDR3: CASTPRQGNTEAFF
V: TRBV6-5; size: .; D: .; length: 13; J: TRBJ2-7; DNA: TGTGCCAGCAGTTACTCAGAGGGATACGAGCAGTACTTC; CDR3: CASSYSEGYEQYF
V: TRBV10-3; size: .; D: .; length: 15; J: TRBJ1-2; DNA: TGTGCCATCAGTGAGTCGGGGGGGTCTAACTATGGCTACACCTTC; CDR3: CAISESGGSNYGYTF
V: TRBV30; size: .; D: .; length: 14; J: TRBJ1-5; DNA: TGTGCCTGGAGTCACCGGGGGGGAAGTCAGCCCCAGCATTTT; CDR3: CAWSHRGGSQPQHF
V: TRBV6-5; size: .; D: .; length: 15; J: TRBJ1-4; DNA: TGTGCCAGCAGTCAACCGCCCTCAACTAATGAAAAACTGTTTTTT; CDR3: CASSQPPSTNEKLFF
V: TRBV4-1; size: .; D: TRBD2; length: 17; J: TRBJ2-7; DNA: TGCGCCAGCAGCCTCATAGCGGGGGTGCGGGACTCCTACGAGCAGTACTTC; CDR3: CASSLIAGVRDSYEQYF
V: TRBV2; size: .; D: .; length: 15; J: TRBJ2-1; DNA: TGTGCCAGCAGTGGGCAGTTCAGCTCCTACAATGAGCAGTTCTTC; CDR3: CASSGQFSSYNEQFF
V: TRBV7-8; size: .; D: .; length: 14; J: TRBJ1-5; DNA: TGTGCCAGCACCCCCGGCAGGGGCAATCAGCCCCAGCATTTT; CDR3: CASTPGRGNQPQHF
V: TRBV11-3; size: .; D: .; length: 13; J: TRBJ2-7; DNA: TGTGCCAGCAGCTCCGGGCCCTCCTACGAGCAGTACTTC; CDR3: CASSSGPSYEQYF
V: TRBV19; size: .; D: TRBD1; length: 13; J: TRBJ2-7; DNA: TGTGCCAGTAGTGACAGGGGCAACTACGAGCAGTACTTC; CDR3: CASSDRGNYEQYF
V: TRBV11-2; size: .; D: .; length: 14; J: TRBJ2-1; DNA: TGTGCCAGCGGTGCTAGGGACCCCTACAATGAGCAGTTCTTC; CDR3: CASGARDPYNEQFF
V: TRBV5-1; size: .; D: TRBD1; length: 16; J: TRBJ2-3; DNA: TGCGCCAGCAGCTTTTCCGGGACAGGCGGTAAAGATACGCAGTATTTT; CDR3: CASSFSGTGGKDTQYF
V: TRBV4-1; size: .; D: TRBD2; length: 14; J: TRBJ2-1; DNA: TGCGCCAGCAGCCGGGCCCTAGCGGAGGATGAGCAGTTCTTC; CDR3: CASSRALAEDEQFF
V: TRBV27; size: .; D: .; length: 13; J: TRBJ1-3; DNA: TGTGCCAGCAGTTTATCGTCCGGAAACACCATATATTTT; CDR3: CASSLSSGNTIYF
V: TRBV6-5; size: .; D: .; length: 13; J: TRBJ1-4; DNA: TGTGCCAGCAGAGGGGCTCATGAGGAAAAACTGTTTTTT; CDR3: CASRGAHEEKLFF
V: TRBV27; size: .; D: TRBD1; length: 14; J: TRBJ1-4; DNA: TGTGCCAGCAGTTTGGGACAGGGTGGTGAAAAACTGTTTTTT; CDR3: CASSLGQGGEKLFF
V: TRBV27; size: .; D: TRBD1; length: 15; J: TRBJ1-6; DNA: TGTGCCAGCAAACCAACAGGGGGCAGGAATTCACCCCTCCACTTT; CDR3: CASKPTGGRNSPLHF
V: TRBV24-1; size: .; D: TRBD1; length: 15; J: TRBJ2-4; DNA: TGTGCCACCAGTGATCCATCGACAGGGTCTTACATTCAGTACTTC; CDR3: CATSDPSTGSYIQYF
V: TRBV7-9; size: .; D: TRBD1; length: 15; J: TRBJ2-1; DNA: TGTGCCAGCAGCACCCCGGACAGGGCGGACAATGAGCAGTTCTTC; CDR3: CASSTPDRADNEQFF
V: TRBV7-8; size: .; D: .; length: 15; J: TRBJ2-2; DNA: TGTGCCAGCAGCTTATTGGCGGTGAGAACCGGGGAGCTGTTTTTT; CDR3: CASSLLAVRTGELFF
V: TRBV18; size: .; D: TRBD1; length: 14; J: TRBJ2-1; DNA: TGTGCCAGCTCACCGGTGACAGGGGACAATGAGCAGTTCTTC; CDR3: CASSPVTGDNEQFF
V: TRBV5-1; size: .; D: .; length: 15; J: TRBJ1-2; DNA: TGCGCCAGCAGCTTGGTCGGGGGCATAGACTATGGCTACACCTTC; CDR3: CASSLVGGIDYGYTF
V: TRBV20-1; size: few; D: .; length: 10; J: TRBJ2-4; DNA: TGCAGTGTACTAGAAAACATTCAGTACTTC; CDR3: CSVLENIQYF